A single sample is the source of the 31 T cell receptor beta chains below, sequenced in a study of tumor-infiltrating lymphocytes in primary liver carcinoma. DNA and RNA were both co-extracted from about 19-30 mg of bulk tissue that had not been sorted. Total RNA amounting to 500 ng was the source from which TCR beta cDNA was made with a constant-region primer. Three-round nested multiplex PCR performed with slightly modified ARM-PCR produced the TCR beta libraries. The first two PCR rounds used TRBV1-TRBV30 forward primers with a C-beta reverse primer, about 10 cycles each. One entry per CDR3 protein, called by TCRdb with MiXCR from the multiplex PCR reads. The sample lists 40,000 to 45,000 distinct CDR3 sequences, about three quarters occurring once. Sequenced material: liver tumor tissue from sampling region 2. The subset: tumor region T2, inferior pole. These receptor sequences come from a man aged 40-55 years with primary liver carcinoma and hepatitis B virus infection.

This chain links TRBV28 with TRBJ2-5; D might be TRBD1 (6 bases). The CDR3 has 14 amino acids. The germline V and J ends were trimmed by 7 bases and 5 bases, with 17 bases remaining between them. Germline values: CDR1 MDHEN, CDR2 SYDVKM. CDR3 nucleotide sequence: TGTGCCAGCACTTTGGGGGCGCGGCCCGAGACCCAGTACTTC. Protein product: CASTLGARPETQYF.

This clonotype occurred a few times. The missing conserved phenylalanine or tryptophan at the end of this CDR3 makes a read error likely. The CDR3 region has the DNA TGTGCCAGCAGTGATTGGACAGATACGCAGTATTAT. Residues: CASSDWTDTQYY. The rearrangement joins TRBV6-1 to TRBJ2-3; D ambiguous. Germline CDR1 reads MNHNS; CDR2 reads SASEGT. Deletions cut 3 bases from V and 3 bases from J, with 4 bases between. CDR3 length: 12 residues.

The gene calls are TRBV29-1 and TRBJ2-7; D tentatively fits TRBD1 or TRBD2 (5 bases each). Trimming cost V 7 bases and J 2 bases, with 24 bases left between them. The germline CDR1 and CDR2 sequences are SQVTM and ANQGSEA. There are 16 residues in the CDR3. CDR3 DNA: TGCAGCGCCATGGTATCTGGGACCGGCGCTCCCTACGAGCAGTACTTC. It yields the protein CSAMVSGTGAPYEQYF.

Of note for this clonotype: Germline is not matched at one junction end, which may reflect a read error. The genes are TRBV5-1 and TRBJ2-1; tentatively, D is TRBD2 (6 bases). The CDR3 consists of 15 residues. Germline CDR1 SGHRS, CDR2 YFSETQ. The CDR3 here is CASSRSSGSYNEQLF. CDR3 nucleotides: TGCGCCAGCAGCCGGAGTAGCGGTTCCTACAATGAGCAGCTCTTC.

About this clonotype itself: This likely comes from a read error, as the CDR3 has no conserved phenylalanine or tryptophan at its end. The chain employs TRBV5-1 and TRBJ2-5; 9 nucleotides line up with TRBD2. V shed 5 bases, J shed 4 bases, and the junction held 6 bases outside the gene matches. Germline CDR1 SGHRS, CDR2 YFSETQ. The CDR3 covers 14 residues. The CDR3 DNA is TGCGCCAGCAGGAGCGGGAGGCTTCGAGAGACCCAGTACCTC. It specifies CASRSGRLRETQYL.

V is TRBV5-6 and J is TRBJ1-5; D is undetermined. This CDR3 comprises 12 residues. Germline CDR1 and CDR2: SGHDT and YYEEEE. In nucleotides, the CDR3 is TGTAACAGCAGCTTGGTGGATCAGCCCCAGCATTTT. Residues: CNSSLVDQPQHF.

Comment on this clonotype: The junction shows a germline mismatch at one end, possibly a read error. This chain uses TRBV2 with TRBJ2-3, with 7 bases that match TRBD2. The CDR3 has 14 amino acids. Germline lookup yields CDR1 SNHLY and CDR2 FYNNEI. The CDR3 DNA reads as TGTGCCAGCAACAAGCGGGATGACACAGATACACAGTATTTT. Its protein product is CASNKRDDTDTQYF.

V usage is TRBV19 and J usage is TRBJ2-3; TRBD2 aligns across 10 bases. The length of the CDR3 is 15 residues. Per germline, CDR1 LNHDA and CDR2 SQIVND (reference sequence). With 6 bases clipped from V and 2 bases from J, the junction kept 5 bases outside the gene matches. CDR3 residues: CASRGLAGDTDTQYF. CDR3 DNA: TGTGCCAGTAGGGGTCTAGCGGGGGACACAGATACGCAGTATTTT.

CDR3 in DNA: TGTGCCAGCGGTCATACAGGGAGCTACGAGCAGTACTTC. Protein sequence: CASGHTGSYEQYF. The rearrangement joins TRBV6-5 to TRBJ2-7; perhaps TRBD1 as D (6 bases). The ends were cut back, 8 bases at V and 3 bases at J, with 14 bases in the middle. Germline CDR1 is MNHEY and CDR2 is SVGAGI. The CDR3 has 13 residues.

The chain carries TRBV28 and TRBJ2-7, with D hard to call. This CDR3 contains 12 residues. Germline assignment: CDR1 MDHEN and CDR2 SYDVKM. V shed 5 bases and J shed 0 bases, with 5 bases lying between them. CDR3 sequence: CASSPLSYEQYF. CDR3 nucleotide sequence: TGTGCCAGCAGTCCTCTCTCCTACGAGCAGTACTTC.

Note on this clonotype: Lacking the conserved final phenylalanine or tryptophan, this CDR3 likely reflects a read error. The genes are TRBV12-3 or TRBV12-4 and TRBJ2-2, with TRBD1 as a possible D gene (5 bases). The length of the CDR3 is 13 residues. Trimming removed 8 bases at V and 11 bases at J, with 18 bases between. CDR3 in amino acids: CASWAQGTLELFS. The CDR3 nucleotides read TGTGCCAGCTGGGCCCAGGGTACCTTAGAGCTGTTTTCT.

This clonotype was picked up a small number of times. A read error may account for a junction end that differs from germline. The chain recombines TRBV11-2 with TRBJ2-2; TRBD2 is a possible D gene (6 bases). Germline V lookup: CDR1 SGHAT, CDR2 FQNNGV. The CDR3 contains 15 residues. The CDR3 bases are TGTGTCAGCAGCTTGGGGACGGGGGTGACCGGGGAGCTGTTTTTT. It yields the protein CVSSLGTGVTGELFF.

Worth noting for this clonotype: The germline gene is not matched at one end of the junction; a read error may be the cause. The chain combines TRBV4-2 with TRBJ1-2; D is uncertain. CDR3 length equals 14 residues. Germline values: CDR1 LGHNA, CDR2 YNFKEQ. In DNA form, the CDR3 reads TGTGCCAGCAGCCAAGAATGGTCTGATGATGGCCACACCTTC. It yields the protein CASSQEWSDDGHTF.

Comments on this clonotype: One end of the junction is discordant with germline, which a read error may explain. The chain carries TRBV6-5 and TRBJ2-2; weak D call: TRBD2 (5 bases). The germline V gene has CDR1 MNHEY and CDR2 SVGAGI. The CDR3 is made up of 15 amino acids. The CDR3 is CASGYSGVNTGELFF. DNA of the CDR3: TGTGCCAGCGGTTACTCTGGGGTGAACACCGGGGAGCTGTTTTTC.

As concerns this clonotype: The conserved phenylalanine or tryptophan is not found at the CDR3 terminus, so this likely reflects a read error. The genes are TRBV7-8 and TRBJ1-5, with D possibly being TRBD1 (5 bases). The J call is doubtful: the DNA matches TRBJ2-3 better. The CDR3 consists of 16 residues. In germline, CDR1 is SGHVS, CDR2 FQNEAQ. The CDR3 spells CASSSIQGIGNQSQYS. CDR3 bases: TGTGCCAGCAGCTCTATCCAGGGAATTGGCAATCAGTCCCAGTATTCT.

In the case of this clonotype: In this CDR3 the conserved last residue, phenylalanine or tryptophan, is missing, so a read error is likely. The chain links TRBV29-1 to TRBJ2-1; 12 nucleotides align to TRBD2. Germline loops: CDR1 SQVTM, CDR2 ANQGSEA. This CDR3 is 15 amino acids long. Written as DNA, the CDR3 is TGCAGTGTCGGACTAGCGGGAAGGTTCTACAATGAGCAGTTCATC. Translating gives CSVGLAGRFYNEQFI.

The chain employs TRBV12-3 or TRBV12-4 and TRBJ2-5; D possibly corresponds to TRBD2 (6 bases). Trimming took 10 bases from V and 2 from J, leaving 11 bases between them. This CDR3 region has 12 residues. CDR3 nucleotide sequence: TGTGCCAACAGGAGGGTACAAGAGACCCAGTACTTC. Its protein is CANRRVQETQYF.

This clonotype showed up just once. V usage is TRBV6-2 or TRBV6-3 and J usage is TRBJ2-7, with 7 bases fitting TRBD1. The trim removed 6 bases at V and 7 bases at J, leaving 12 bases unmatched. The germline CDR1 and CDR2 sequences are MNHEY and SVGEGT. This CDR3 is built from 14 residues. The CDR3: CASSHQDRTHEQYF. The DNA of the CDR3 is TGTGCCAGCAGCCACCAGGACAGGACCCATGAGCAGTACTTC.

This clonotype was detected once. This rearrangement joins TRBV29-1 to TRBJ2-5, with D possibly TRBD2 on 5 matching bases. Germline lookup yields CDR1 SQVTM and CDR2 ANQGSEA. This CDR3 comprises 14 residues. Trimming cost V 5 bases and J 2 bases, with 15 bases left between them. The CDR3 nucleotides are TGCAGCGTTATGGCGGGTGGATGGCAAGAGACCCAGTACTTC. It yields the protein CSVMAGGWQETQYF. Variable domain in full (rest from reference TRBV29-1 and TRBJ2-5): SAVISQKPSRDICQRGTSLTIQCQVDSQVTMMFWYRQQPGQSLTLIATANQGSEATYESGFVIDKFPISRPNLTFSTLTVSNMSPEDSSIYLCSVMAGGWQETQYFGPGTRLLVL.

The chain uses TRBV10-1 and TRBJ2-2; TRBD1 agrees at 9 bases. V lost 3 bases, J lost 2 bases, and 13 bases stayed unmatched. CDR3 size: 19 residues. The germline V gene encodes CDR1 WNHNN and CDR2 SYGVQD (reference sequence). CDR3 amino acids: CASSELSGTGRCNTGELFF. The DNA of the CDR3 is TGCGCCAGCAGTGAACTATCGGGGACAGGGAGATGTAACACCGGGGAGCTGTTTTTT.

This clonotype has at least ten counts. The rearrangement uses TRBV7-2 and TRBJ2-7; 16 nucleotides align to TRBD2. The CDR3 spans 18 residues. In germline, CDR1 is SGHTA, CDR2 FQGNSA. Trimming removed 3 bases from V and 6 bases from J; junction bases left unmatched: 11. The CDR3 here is CASSFSPGTSGRAREQYF. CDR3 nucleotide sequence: TGTGCCAGCAGCTTTTCTCCCGGGACTAGCGGGAGGGCCCGCGAGCAGTACTTC.

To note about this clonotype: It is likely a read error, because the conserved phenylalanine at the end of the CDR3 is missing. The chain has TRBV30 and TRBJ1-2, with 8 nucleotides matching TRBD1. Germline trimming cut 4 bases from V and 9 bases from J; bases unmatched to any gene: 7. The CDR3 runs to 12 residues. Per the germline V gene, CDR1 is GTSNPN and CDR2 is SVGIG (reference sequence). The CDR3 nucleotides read TGTGCCTGGATCTGGGACAGGCTCAGCTACACCATC. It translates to CAWIWDRLSYTI.

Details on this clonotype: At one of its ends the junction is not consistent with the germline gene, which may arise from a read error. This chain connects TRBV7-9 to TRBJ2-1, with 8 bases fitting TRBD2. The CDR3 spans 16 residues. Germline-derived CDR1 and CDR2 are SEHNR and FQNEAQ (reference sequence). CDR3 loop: CTSSLLSGGFYNEQFF. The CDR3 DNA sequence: TGTACCAGCAGCTTATTAAGCGGGGGATTTTACAATGAGCAGTTCTTC.

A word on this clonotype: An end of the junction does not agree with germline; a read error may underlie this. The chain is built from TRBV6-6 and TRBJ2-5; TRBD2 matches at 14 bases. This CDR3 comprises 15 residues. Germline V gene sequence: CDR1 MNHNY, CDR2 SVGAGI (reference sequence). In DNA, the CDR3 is TGTGCCAGCACCCGACTAGCGGGAGGGAAAGAGACTCAGTACTTC. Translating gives CASTRLAGGKETQYF.

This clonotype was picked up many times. CDR3 in DNA: TGTGCCAGTAGCTATAGGTCAGGGGGAGAAGCTTTCTTT. It codes for CASSYRSGGEAFF. The chain combines TRBV19 with TRBJ1-1; 7 bases align to TRBD1. Germline CDR1 and CDR2: LNHDA and SQIVND (reference sequence). The CDR3 totals 13 residues. The V gene end was trimmed by 6 bases and the J gene end by 8 bases; junction bases not matched to a gene: 9.

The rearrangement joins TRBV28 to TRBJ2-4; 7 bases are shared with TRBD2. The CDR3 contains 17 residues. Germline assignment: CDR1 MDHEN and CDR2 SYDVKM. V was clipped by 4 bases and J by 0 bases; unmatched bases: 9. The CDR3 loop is CASSSWTRGLAKNIQYF. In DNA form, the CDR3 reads TGTGCCAGCAGTTCCTGGACTAGGGGCTTAGCCAAAAACATTCAGTACTTC.

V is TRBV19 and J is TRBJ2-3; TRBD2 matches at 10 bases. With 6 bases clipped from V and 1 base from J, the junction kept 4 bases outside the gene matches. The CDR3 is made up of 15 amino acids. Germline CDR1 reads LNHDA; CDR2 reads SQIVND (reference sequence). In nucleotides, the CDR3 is TGTGCCAGTAGGGATCTAGCGGGGGGCACAGATACGCAGTATTTT. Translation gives CASRDLAGGTDTQYF.

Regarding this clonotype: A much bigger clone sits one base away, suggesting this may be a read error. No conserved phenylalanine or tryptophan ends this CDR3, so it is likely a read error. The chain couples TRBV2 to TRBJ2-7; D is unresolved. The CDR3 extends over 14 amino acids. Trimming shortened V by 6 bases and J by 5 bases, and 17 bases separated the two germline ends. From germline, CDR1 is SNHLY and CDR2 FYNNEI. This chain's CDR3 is CASSKVRASDEQYL. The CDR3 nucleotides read TGTGCCAGCAGCAAAGTAAGGGCCTCGGACGAGCAGTACCTC.

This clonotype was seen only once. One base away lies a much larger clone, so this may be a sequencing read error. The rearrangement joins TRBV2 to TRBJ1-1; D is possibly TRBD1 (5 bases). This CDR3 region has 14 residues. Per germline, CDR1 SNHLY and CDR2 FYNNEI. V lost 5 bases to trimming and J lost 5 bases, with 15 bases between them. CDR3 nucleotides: TGTGCCAGCAGTCAGCAGGGAGGAGATACTGAAGCTTTCTTT. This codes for CASSQQGGDTEAFF.

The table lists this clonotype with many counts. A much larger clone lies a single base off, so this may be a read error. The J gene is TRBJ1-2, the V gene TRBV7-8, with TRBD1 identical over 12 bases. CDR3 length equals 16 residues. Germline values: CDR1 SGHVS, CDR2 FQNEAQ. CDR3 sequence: CVSSPGTGGAGYGYTF. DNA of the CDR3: TGTGTCAGCAGCCCTGGGACAGGGGGCGCCGGCTATGGCTACACCTTC.

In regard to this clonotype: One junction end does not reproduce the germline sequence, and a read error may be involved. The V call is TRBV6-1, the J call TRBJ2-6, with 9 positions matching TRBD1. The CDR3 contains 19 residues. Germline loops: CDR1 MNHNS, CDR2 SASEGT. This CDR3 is CASSALWDREVGGANVMTF. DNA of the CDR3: TGTGCCAGCAGTGCACTCTGGGACAGGGAAGTAGGTGGGGCAAACGTCATGACTTTC.